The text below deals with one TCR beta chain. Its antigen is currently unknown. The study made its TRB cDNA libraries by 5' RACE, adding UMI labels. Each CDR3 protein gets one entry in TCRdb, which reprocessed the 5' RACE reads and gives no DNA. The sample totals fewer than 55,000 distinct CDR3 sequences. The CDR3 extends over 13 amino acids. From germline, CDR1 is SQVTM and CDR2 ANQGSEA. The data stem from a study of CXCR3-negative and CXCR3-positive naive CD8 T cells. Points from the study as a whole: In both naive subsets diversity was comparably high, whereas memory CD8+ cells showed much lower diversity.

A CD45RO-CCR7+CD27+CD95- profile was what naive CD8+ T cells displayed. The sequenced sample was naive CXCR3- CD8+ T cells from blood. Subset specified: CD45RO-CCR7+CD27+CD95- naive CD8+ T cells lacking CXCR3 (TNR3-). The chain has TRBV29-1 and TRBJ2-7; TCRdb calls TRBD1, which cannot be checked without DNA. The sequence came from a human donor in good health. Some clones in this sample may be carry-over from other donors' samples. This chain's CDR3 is CSVEGRGTDEQYF.